The 6 T cell receptor beta chains in this list originate from one sample, sequenced in a study of cytomegalovirus exposure and HLA in healthy donors. Method: immunoSEQ multiplex PCR; TCRdb's copy keeps in-frame clones and lacks some. The sample includes about 170,000 clones, over 85% seen only once; the top ten take about 9.4%. The sample comprised PBMCs. The receptors were gathered from a woman aged 18-29 years in good health and CMV-seropositive.

This chain uses TRBV7-2 with TRBJ2-7; 9 nucleotides align to TRBD2. V shed 8 bases, J shed 7 bases, and the junction held 15 bases outside the gene matches. The CDR3 covers 15 residues. Germline V lookup: CDR1 SGHTA, CDR2 FQGNSA. The CDR3 is CASGGASGAELEQYF. The CDR3 bases are TGTGCCAGCGGGGGGGCTAGCGGGGCGGAGTTGGAGCAGTACTTC.

The chain carries TRBV27 and TRBJ1-2; 10 nucleotides line up with TRBD1. With V trimmed by 6 bases and J by 2 bases, 3 bases remained unmatched. This CDR3 has 14 residues. CDR1 and CDR2 from the germline V gene are MNHEY and SMNVEV (reference sequence). CDR3 sequence (DNA): TGTGCCAGCAGCTCGGGACAGGGGAACTATGGCTACACCTTC. Encoded protein: CASSSGQGNYGYTF.

The rearrangement joins TRBV6-5 to TRBJ1-1; a possible D gene is TRBD1 (6 bases). V dropped 8 bases and J dropped 1 base, with 11 bases sitting between them. Germline CDR1 MNHEY, CDR2 SVGAGI. The CDR3 loop spans 13 amino acids. CDR3 nucleotide sequence: TGTGCCAGCTATCAGGGGAGGAACACTGAAGCTTTCTTT. It encodes CASYQGRNTEAFF.

The rearrangement links TRBV14 to TRBJ1-1; D possibly corresponds to TRBD1 (6 bases). The CDR3 covers 17 residues. V was shortened by 4 bases and J by 1 base, with 19 bases between the two germline ends. The germline CDR1 and CDR2 sequences are SGHDN and FVKESK. CDR3 amino acids: CASSLRLNKDRNTEAFF. Here the CDR3 DNA reads TGTGCCAGCAGCCTTAGGTTAAATAAGGACAGGAACACTGAAGCTTTCTTT.

CDR3 DNA: TGTGCCAGCAGTTACTCGCGGGGGTACAATGAGCAGTTCTTC. Translating it yields CASSYSRGYNEQFF. The rearrangement links TRBV6-5 to TRBJ2-1, with 7 nucleotides matching TRBD2. Germline loops: CDR1 MNHEY, CDR2 SVGAGI. V gave up 0 bases and J gave up 4 bases; unmatched junction bases: 0. The CDR3 totals 14 residues.

This clone has only a few counts. This chain joins TRBV7-9 and TRBJ1-5; D possibly corresponds to TRBD1 (6 bases). Trimming removed 5 bases at V and 5 bases at J, with 13 bases between. Germline V gene sequence: CDR1 SEHNR, CDR2 FQNEAQ (reference sequence). The CDR3 extends over 14 amino acids. DNA for the CDR3: TGTGCCAGCAGCGACCCGACAGGCGATCAGCCCCAGCATTTT. This codes for CASSDPTGDQPQHF.